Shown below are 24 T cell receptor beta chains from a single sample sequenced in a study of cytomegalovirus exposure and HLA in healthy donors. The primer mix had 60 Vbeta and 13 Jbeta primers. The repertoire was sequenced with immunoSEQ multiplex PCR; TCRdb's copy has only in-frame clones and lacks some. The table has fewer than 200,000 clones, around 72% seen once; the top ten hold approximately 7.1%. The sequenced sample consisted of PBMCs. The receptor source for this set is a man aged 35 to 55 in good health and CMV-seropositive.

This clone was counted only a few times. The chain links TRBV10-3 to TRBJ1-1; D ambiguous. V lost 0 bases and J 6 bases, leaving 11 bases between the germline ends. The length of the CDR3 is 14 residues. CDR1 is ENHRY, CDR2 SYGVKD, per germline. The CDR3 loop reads CAISESLVVAEAFF. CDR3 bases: TGTGCCATCAGTGAGTCTTTAGTAGTTGCTGAAGCTTTCTTT.

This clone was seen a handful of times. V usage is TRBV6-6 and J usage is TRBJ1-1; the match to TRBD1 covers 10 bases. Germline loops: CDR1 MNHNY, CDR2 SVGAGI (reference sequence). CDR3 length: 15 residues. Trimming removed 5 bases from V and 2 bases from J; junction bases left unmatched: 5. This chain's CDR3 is CASSRTGGVNTEAFF. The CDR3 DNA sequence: TGTGCCAGCAGTCGGACAGGGGGGGTAAACACTGAAGCTTTCTTT.

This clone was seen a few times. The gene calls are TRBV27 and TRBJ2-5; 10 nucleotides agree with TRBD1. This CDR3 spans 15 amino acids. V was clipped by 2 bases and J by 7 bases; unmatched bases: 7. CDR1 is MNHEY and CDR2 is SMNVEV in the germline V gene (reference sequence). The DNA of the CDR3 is TGTGCCAGCAGTTTAAGGACAGGGGGGGACGGGACCCAGTACTTC. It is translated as CASSLRTGGDGTQYF.

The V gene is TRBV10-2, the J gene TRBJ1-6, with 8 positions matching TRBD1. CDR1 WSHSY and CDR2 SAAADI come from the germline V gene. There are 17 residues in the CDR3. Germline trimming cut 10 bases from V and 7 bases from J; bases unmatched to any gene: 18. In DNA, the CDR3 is TGCGCCACCCAACCCCGGACAGGGAACCTGCGAAATTCACCCCTCCACTTT. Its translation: CATQPRTGNLRNSPLHF.

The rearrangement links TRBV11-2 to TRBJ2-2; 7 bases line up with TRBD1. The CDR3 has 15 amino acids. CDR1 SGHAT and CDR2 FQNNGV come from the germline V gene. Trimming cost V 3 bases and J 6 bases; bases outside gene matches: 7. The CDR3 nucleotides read TGTGCCAGCAGCTTGGGTAACAGGGGTTCCGGGGAGCTGTTTTTT. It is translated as CASSLGNRGSGELFF.

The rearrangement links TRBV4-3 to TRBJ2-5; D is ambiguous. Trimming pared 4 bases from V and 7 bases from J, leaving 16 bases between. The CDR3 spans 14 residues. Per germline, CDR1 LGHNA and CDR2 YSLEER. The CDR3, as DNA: TGCGCCAGCAGCCCCGAGCCCACGTCGGGGACCCAGTACTTC. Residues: CASSPEPTSGTQYF.

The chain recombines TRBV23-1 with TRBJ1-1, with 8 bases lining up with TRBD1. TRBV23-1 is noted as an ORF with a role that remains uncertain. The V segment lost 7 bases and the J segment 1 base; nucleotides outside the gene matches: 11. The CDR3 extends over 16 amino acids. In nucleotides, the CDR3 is TGCGCCAGCACTGCCCACCGGGACAGGCCGAACACTGAAGCTTTCTTT. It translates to CASTAHRDRPNTEAFF.

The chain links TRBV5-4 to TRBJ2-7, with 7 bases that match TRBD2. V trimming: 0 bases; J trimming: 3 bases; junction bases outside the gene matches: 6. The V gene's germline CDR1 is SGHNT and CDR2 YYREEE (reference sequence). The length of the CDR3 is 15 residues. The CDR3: CASSLGRGTIYEQYF. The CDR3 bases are TGTGCCAGCAGCTTGGGGCGGGGGACCATCTACGAGCAGTACTTC.

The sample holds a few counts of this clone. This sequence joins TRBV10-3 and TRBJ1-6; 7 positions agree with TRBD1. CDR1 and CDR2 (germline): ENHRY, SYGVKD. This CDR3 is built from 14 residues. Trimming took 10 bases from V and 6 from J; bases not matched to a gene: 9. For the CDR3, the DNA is TGTGCCACCAAGACAGGGATGAGTAATTCACCCCTCCACTTT. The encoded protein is CATKTGMSNSPLHF.

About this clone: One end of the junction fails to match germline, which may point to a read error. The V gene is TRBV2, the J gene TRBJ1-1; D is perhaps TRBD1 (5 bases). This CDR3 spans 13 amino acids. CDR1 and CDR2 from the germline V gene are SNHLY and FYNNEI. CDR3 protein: CVSSDLRDTEAFF. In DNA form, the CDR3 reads TGTGTCAGCAGTGACCTCAGGGACACTGAAGCTTTCTTT.

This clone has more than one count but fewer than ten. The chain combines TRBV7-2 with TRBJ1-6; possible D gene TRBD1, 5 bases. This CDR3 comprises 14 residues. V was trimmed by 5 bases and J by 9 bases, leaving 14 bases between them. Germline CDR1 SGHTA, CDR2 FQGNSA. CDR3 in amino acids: CASSVAGGGSPLHF. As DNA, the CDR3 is TGTGCCAGCAGCGTTGCGGGGGGGGGTTCACCCCTCCACTTT.

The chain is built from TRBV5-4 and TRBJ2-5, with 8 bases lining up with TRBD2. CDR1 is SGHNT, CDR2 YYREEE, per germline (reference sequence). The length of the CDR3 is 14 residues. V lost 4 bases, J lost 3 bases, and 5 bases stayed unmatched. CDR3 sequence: CASSPGGREETQYF. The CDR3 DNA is TGTGCCAGCAGCCCGGGGGGGCGGGAAGAGACCCAGTACTTC.

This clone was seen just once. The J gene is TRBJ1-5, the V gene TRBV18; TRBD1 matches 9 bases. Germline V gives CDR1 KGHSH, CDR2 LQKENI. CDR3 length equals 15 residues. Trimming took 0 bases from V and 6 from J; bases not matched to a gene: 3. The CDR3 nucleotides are TGTGCCAGCTCACCACCGGGGACAGGGACTCAGCCCCAGCATTTT. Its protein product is CASSPPGTGTQPQHF.

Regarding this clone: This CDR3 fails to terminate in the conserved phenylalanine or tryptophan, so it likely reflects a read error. This CDR3 reads CAISGSYGYTL. For the CDR3, the DNA is TGTGCCATCAGCGGGTCCTATGGCTACACCCTC. J is TRBJ1-2 and V is TRBV10-3; no reliable D call. The germline V and J ends were trimmed by 6 bases and 4 bases, with 6 bases remaining between them. The CDR3 sequence is 11 residues long. Germline-derived CDR1 and CDR2 are ENHRY and SYGVKD.

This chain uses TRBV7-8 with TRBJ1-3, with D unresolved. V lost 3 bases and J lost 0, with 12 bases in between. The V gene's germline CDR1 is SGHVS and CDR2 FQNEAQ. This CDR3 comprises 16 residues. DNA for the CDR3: TGTGCCAGCAGCTTCGCTCGGTCTCTCTCTGGAAACACCATATATTTT. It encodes CASSFARSLSGNTIYF.

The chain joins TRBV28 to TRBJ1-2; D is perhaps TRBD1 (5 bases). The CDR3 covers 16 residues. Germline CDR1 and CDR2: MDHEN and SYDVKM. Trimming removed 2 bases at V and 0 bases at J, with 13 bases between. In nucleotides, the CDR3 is TGTGCCAGCAGTTTACCCCTAACAGGACCTAACTATGGCTACACCTTC. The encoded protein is CASSLPLTGPNYGYTF.

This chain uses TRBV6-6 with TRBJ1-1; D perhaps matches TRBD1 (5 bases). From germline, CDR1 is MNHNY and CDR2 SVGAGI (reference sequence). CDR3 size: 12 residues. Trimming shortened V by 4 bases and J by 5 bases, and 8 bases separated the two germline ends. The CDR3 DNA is TGTGCCAGCAGTTGGGGGGGGACTGAAGCTTTCTTT. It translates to CASSWGGTEAFF.

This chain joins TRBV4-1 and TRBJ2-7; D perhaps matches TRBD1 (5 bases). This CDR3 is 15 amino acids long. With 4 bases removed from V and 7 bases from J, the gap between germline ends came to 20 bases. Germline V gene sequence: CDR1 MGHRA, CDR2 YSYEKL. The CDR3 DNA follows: TGCGCCAGCAGCCTTATCCAGGGCAACGTTCGGGAGCAGTACTTC. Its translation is CASSLIQGNVREQYF.

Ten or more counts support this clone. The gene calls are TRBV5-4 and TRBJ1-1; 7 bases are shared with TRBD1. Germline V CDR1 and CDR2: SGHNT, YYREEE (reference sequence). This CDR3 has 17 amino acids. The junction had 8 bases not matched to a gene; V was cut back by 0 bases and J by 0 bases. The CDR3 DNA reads TGTGCCAGCAGCTTGGAATTGGACAGGTCCATGAACACTGAAGCTTTCTTT. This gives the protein CASSLELDRSMNTEAFF.

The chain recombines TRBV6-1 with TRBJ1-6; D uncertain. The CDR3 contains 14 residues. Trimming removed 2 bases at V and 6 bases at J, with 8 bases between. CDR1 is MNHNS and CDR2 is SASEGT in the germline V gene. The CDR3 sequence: CASSEFGVNSPLHF. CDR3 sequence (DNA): TGTGCCAGCAGTGAATTCGGGGTTAATTCACCCCTCCACTTT.

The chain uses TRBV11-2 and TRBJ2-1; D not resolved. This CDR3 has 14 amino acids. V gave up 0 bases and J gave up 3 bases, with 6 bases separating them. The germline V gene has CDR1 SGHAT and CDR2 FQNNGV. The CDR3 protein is CASSLDRYYNEQFF. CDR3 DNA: TGTGCCAGCAGCTTAGACAGGTACTACAATGAGCAGTTCTTC. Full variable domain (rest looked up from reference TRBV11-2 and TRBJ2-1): EAGVAQSPRYKIIEKRQSVAFWCNPISGHATLYWYQQILGQGPKLLIQFQNNGVVDDSQLPKDRFSAERLKGVDSTLKIQPAKLEDSAVYLCASSLDRYYNEQFFGPGTRLTVL.

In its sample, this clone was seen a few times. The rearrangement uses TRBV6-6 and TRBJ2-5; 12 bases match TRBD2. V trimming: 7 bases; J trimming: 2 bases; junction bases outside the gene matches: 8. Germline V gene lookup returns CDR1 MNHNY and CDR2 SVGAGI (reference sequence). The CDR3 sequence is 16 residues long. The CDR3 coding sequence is TGTGCCAGCACTCCACTAGCGGGGGGTGATCAAGAGACCCAGTACTTC. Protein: CASTPLAGGDQETQYF.

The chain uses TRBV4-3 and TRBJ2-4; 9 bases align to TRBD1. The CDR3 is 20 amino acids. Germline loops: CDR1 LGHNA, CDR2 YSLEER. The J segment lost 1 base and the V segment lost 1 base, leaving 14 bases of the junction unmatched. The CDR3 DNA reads TGCGCCAGCAGCCAAGGGGGGCCGGGACAGGGAGGTTTGGCCAAAAACATTCAGTACTTC. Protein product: CASSQGGPGQGGLAKNIQYF.

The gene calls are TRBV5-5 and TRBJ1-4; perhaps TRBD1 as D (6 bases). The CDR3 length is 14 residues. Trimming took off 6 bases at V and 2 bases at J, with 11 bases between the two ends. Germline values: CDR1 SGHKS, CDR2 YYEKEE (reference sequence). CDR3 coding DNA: TGTGCCAGCAACCTGGGGGCGACTAATGAAAAACTGTTTTTT. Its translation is CASNLGATNEKLFF.